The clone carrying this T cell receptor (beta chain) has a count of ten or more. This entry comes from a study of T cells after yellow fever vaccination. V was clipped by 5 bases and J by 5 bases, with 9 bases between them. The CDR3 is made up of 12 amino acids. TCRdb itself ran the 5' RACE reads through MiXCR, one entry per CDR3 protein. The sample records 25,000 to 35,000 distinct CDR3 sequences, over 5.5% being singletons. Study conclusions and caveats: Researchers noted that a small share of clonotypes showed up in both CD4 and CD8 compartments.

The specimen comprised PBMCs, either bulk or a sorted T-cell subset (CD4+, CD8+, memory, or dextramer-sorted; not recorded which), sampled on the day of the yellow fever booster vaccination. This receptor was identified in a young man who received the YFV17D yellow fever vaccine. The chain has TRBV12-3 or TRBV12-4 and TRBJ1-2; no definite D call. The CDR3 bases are TGTGCCAGCAGTCTAGGACCGTATGGCTACACCTTC. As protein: CASSLGPYGYTF.